The 27 T cell receptor beta chains presented below share a single source sample, sequenced in a study of T-cell reconstitution after alpha-beta-depleted transplantation in children. Preparing the TCRbeta library involved the use of unique molecular identifiers. TCRdb ran MiXCR on the PCR reads and lists one entry per CDR3 protein. The sample consists of roughly 50,000 distinct CDR3 sequences, 44% of them appearing once. The sequencing used PBMCs, mostly from graft donor cells, collected 360 days after TCRalphabeta/CD19-depleted stem cell transplant. These receptors were obtained from a male patient younger than 18 who had a stem cell transplant for acute lymphoblastic leukemia, so the T cells may come from the graft donor.

This clonotype turned up a few times. This chain uses TRBV6-1 with TRBJ1-1; D ambiguous. Germline V gives CDR1 MNHNS, CDR2 SASEGT. This CDR3 has 14 amino acids. The V and J ends lost 1 base and 3 bases respectively, with 9 bases between them. The CDR3 is CASSEGGWDTEAFF. The CDR3, as DNA: TGTGCCAGCAGTGAAGGGGGTTGGGACACTGAAGCTTTCTTT.

This clonotype was found a few times. The rearrangement joins TRBV12-3 or TRBV12-4 to TRBJ2-7, with D unresolved. The CDR3 has 11 residues. V gave up 5 bases and J gave up 7 bases, with 9 bases separating them. For the CDR3, the DNA is TGTGCCAGCAGTAGCTGGCCAGAGCAGTACTTC. Amino acids: CASSSWPEQYF.

The rearrangement uses TRBV10-3 and TRBJ2-1, with 7 bases identical to TRBD2. Trimming removed 5 bases from V and 1 base from J; junction bases left unmatched: 5. CDR1 is ENHRY, CDR2 SYGVKD, per germline. CDR3 length: 15 residues. DNA of the CDR3: TGTGCCATCAGTAATGCGGGAGAGTCCTACAATGAGCAGTTCTTC. This translates into CAISNAGESYNEQFF.

This chain connects TRBV7-2 to TRBJ2-2; D may correspond to TRBD1 or TRBD2 (5 bases each). The CDR3 length is 15 residues. Trimming shortened V by 1 base and J by 6 bases, and 12 bases separated the two germline ends. The germline CDR1 and CDR2 sequences are SGHTA and FQGNSA. CDR3 nucleotides: TGTGCCAGCAGCTTAGTGGGGGTTGGTCCCGGGGAGCTGTTTTTT. Residues: CASSLVGVGPGELFF.

The chain links TRBV9 to TRBJ2-1, with a tentative D call TRBD2 (7 bases). V was pared by 1 base and J by 7 bases, with 18 bases between. There are 16 residues in the CDR3. Per the germline V gene, CDR1 is SGDLS and CDR2 is YYNGEE. CDR3 sequence reads: CASSVPQGGGWNEQFF. CDR3 nucleotides: TGTGCCAGCAGCGTACCACAGGGAGGGGGATGGAATGAGCAGTTCTTC.

This clonotype appeared many times. The V gene is TRBV9, the J gene TRBJ2-7, with 9 nucleotides matching TRBD2. CDR3 length: 12 residues. Germline trimming cut 4 bases from V and 6 bases from J; bases unmatched to any gene: 2. CDR1 SGDLS and CDR2 YYNGEE come from the germline V gene. In DNA, the CDR3 is TGTGCCAGCAGCTCTAGCGGGACCGAGCAGTACTTC. It is translated as CASSSSGTEQYF.

The chain links TRBV4-1 to TRBJ1-1; D not resolved. The V end lost 4 bases, the J end lost 5 bases, and 11 bases lay between the germline ends. The CDR3 consists of 13 residues. Germline V gives CDR1 MGHRA, CDR2 YSYEKL. The CDR3 protein is CASSLGVRTEAFF. CDR3 DNA: TGCGCCAGCAGCCTGGGCGTAAGGACTGAAGCTTTCTTT.

V is TRBV10-3 and J is TRBJ2-7, with no clear D. CDR3 length: 11 residues. Germline V CDR1 and CDR2: ENHRY, SYGVKD. The germline V and J ends were trimmed by 0 bases and 5 bases, with 2 bases remaining between them. CDR3 region: CAISESDEQYF. CDR3 coding DNA: TGTGCCATCAGTGAGTCGGACGAGCAGTACTTC.

V usage is TRBV12-3 or TRBV12-4 and J usage is TRBJ2-7, with 9 bases aligning to TRBD1. With V trimmed by 6 bases and J by 3 bases, 6 bases remained unmatched. This CDR3 is built from 14 residues. Here the CDR3 reads CASSRDRENYEQYF. CDR3 in DNA: TGTGCCAGCAGCCGGGACAGGGAGAACTACGAGCAGTACTTC.

The J gene is TRBJ2-2, the V gene TRBV12-3 or TRBV12-4; tentative D call: TRBD2 (5 bases). Trimming left V 10 bases short and J 0 bases short, with 15 bases between. CDR3 size: 15 residues. DNA for the CDR3: TGTGCCACCCATGGGATAGCGTCGAACACCGGGGAGCTGTTTTTT. This translates into CATHGIASNTGELFF.

This clonotype was found a few times. V is TRBV5-1 and J is TRBJ1-5; D remains unclear. Germline CDR1 and CDR2: SGHRS and YFSETQ. CDR3 length: 13 amino acids. Trimming removed 2 bases from V and 4 bases from J, with 7 bases in between. The CDR3 nucleotides read TGCGCCAGCAGCTTAGACCCGAATCAGCCCCAGCATTTT. Translated, it gives CASSLDPNQPQHF. The full variable domain, its missing parts supplied by reference TRBV5-1 and TRBJ1-5, is KAGVTQTPRYLIKTRGQQVTLSCSPISGHRSVSWYQQTPGQGLQFLFEYFSETQRNKGNFPGRFSGRQFSNSRSEMNVSTLELGDSALYLCASSLDPNQPQHFGDGTRLSIL.

V and J are TRBV7-8 and TRBJ2-7, with 8 bases fitting TRBD1. J gave up 7 bases and V 1 base, and 21 bases lay outside the gene matches. The CDR3 extends over 19 amino acids. Germline loops: CDR1 SGHVS, CDR2 FQNEAQ. The CDR3 sequence is CASSLDRDRGYPPRGEQYF. CDR3 DNA: TGTGCCAGCAGCTTAGACCGTGACAGGGGCTACCCCCCGCGGGGTGAGCAGTACTTC.

In its sample, this clonotype was seen a few times. V gene TRBV2 combines with J gene TRBJ2-7; D perhaps matches TRBD2 (6 bases). Germline V gene sequence: CDR1 SNHLY, CDR2 FYNNEI. Trimming took 3 bases from V and 6 from J, leaving 15 bases between them. The CDR3 is made up of 14 amino acids. CDR3 region: CASSEIGGAGEQYF. The CDR3, as DNA: TGTGCCAGCAGTGAGATAGGAGGGGCAGGCGAGCAGTACTTC.

This clonotype turned up a few times. V usage is TRBV4-1 and J usage is TRBJ2-7; 8 bases align to TRBD2. The CDR3 covers 17 residues. The germline gives CDR1 MGHRA, CDR2 YSYEKL. V gave up 0 bases and J gave up 3 bases; unmatched junction bases: 10. CDR3 sequence reads: CASSQDREGHRDYEQYF. Here the CDR3 DNA reads TGCGCCAGCAGCCAAGATCGGGAGGGGCACCGGGACTACGAGCAGTACTTC.

This chain connects TRBV4-1 to TRBJ1-2, with D possibly matching TRBD1 (5 bases). Germline V gene sequence: CDR1 MGHRA, CDR2 YSYEKL. CDR3 size: 14 residues. Trimming took off 2 bases at V and 7 bases at J, with 14 bases between the two ends. CDR3 bases: TGCGCCAGCAGCCAATCTTCAGGGTTTAGTGGCTACACCTTC. This encodes CASSQSSGFSGYTF.

This clonotype occurred a few times. The CDR3 spells CASSGTSGKGATDTQYF. The CDR3, as DNA: TGTGCCAGCAGCGGGACTAGCGGGAAAGGGGCCACAGATACGCAGTATTTT. This sequence joins TRBV9 and TRBJ2-3, with 12 bases fitting TRBD2. The V and J ends lost 3 bases and 2 bases, in that order; junction bases with no gene match: 7. CDR1 is SGDLS and CDR2 is YYNGEE in the germline V gene. The CDR3 totals 17 residues. The variable domain in full, completed from reference TRBV9 and TRBJ2-3, reads DSGVTQTPKHLITATGQRVTLRCSPRSGDLSVYWYQQSLDQGLQFLIQYYNGEERAKGNILERFSAQQFPDLHSELNLSSLELGDSALYFCASSGTSGKGATDTQYFGPGTRLTVL.

This sequence joins TRBV5-6 and TRBJ2-7, with D perhaps TRBD1 (6 bases). Trimming removed 4 bases at V and 4 bases at J, with 15 bases between. This CDR3 region has 14 residues. Germline CDR1 SGHDT, CDR2 YYEEEE. CDR3 sequence reads: CASSPYRESYEQYF. In DNA, the CDR3 is TGTGCCAGCAGCCCTTACAGGGAGTCGTACGAGCAGTACTTC. Full variable domain (remainder filled in from reference TRBV5-6 and TRBJ2-7): DAGVTQSPTHLIKTRGQQVTLRCSPKSGHDTVSWYQQALGQGPQFIFQYYEEEERQRGNFPDRFSGHQFPNYSSELNVNALLLGDSALYLCASSPYRESYEQYFGPGTRLTVT.

This clonotype was detected a few times. The chain's CDR3 is CASSLAPPTSGLSRYNEQFF. In DNA, the CDR3 is TGTGCCAGCAGCTTGGCCCCCCCGACTAGCGGCCTTAGTAGATACAATGAGCAGTTCTTC. The genes are TRBV7-6 and TRBJ2-1, with 9 positions matching TRBD2. CDR1 SGHVS and CDR2 FNYEAQ come from the germline V gene. CDR3 length: 20 amino acids. J lost 4 bases, V lost 3 bases, and 19 bases had no gene match.

The chain employs TRBV11-2 and TRBJ2-2, with 15 nucleotides matching TRBD2. The junction had 11 bases not matched to a gene; V was cut back by 4 bases and J by 5 bases. Germline CDR1 is SGHAT and CDR2 is FQNNGV. This CDR3 is 19 amino acids long. DNA of the CDR3: TGTGCCAGCAGCTCCACTTGGACTAGCGGGGGGGAAGGGACCGGGGAGCTGTTTTTT. It codes for CASSSTWTSGGEGTGELFF.

The genes are TRBV4-1 and TRBJ2-1; TRBD2 matches at 13 bases. The V segment lost 5 bases and the J segment 10 bases; nucleotides outside the gene matches: 5. This CDR3 has 14 residues. CDR1 MGHRA and CDR2 YSYEKL come from the germline V gene. CDR3 residues: CASSTSGRGGEQFF. CDR3 coding DNA: TGCGCCAGCAGCACTAGCGGGAGGGGGGGGGAGCAGTTCTTC.

V is TRBV7-8 and J is TRBJ1-4, with 8 bases identical to TRBD1. The trim removed 5 bases at V and 7 bases at J, leaving 9 bases unmatched. CDR1 and CDR2 (germline): SGHVS, FQNEAQ. The CDR3 contains 15 residues. The chain's CDR3 is CASSRTTGVGEKLFF. CDR3 DNA: TGTGCCAGCAGCCGAACGACAGGGGTCGGTGAAAAACTGTTTTTT.

This clonotype was seen just once. This sequence joins TRBV7-2 and TRBJ1-2; D unclear. Trimming stripped 0 bases from V and 5 bases from J, with 13 bases between. The CDR3 covers 15 residues. The germline CDR1 and CDR2 sequences are SGHTA and FQGNSA. In DNA form, the CDR3 reads TGTGCCAGCAGCTTAGCGCACGGCAGTTTTTATGGCTACACCTTC. Amino acid sequence: CASSLAHGSFYGYTF.

CDR3 in DNA: TGTGCCAGCAGCTTAATCGGGGGGGCCCCGGATACGCAGTATTTT. Translated, it gives CASSLIGGAPDTQYF. The chain employs TRBV11-2 and TRBJ2-3; 8 positions match TRBD2. The CDR3 has 15 residues. Per germline, CDR1 SGHAT and CDR2 FQNNGV. J gave up 6 bases and V 2 bases, and 7 bases lay outside the gene matches.

This clonotype was seen only a few times. The chain recombines TRBV29-1 with TRBJ1-1; TRBD1 is a possible D gene (5 bases). V dropped 4 bases and J dropped 11 bases, with 11 bases sitting between them. The germline gives CDR1 SQVTM, CDR2 ANQGSEA. CDR3 size: 10 residues. CDR3 sequence: CSVGGAWAFF. The DNA of the CDR3 is TGCAGCGTTGGAGGGGCGTGGGCTTTCTTT.

This clonotype was detected a few times. The chain combines TRBV7-6 with TRBJ2-7; tentatively, D is TRBD2 (5 bases). Trimming shortened V by 4 bases and J by 0 bases, and 7 bases separated the two germline ends. Per germline, CDR1 SGHVS and CDR2 FNYEAQ. CDR3 length equals 13 residues. CDR3: CASSSDFSYEQYF. DNA of the CDR3: TGTGCCAGCAGCTCGGACTTCTCCTACGAGCAGTACTTC.

The genes are TRBV4-1 and TRBJ2-7, with D tentatively TRBD2 (5 bases). This CDR3 contains 17 residues. The V gene lost 1 base and the J gene lost 4 bases, with 20 bases spanning the gap. Germline CDR1 MGHRA, CDR2 YSYEKL. The DNA of the CDR3 is TGCGCCAGCAGCCAAGTAGCGCCGGGATTTAGAAGGTACGAGCAGTACTTC. The encoded protein is CASSQVAPGFRRYEQYF.

This clonotype has just a few counts. This chain connects TRBV20-1 to TRBJ2-1; 8 bases line up with TRBD2. CDR3 length: 13 residues. Germline CDR1 DFQATT, CDR2 SNEGSKA (reference sequence). V lost 5 bases and J lost 3; bases outside the gene matches: 3. The DNA for the CDR3 is TGCAGTGCTTCCGGGACTAGCTACAATGAGCAGTTCTTC. It specifies CSASGTSYNEQFF.